The entry below gives a single TCR beta chain sequence along with its context. V dropped 7 bases and J dropped 4; count of bases not matched to a gene: 6. This CDR3 comprises 13 residues. TCRdb's copy holds only in-frame clones and misses some; the assay was immunoSEQ multiplex PCR. The repertoire includes under 150,000 clones, approximately 89% of them detected once, and about 6.8% sits in the top ten. This sample was included in a study of T cell responses to AZD1222 COVID-19 vaccine. The J gene is TRBJ1-2, the V gene TRBV12-3 or TRBV12-4; 7 bases align to TRBD1. The receptor was isolated from an adult who received the AZD1222 COVID-19 vaccine. This material consisted of peripheral blood, taken 28 days after the second AZD1222 dose. CDR3 amino acids: CASKRDRVYGYTF. CDR3 nucleotides: TGTGCCAGCAAGAGAGACAGGGTCTATGGCTACACCTTC.